Following are 31 T cell receptor beta chains from one sample sequenced in a study of blood T cell repertoires in COVID-19. Some clones are missing from TCRdb's copy, which holds only in-frame ones; the method was immunoSEQ multiplex PCR. The sample lists 250,000 or so clones, approximately 80% occurring once. The sequenced material came from peripheral blood. These receptors were taken from a man in his forties who had recovered from COVID-19.

The rearrangement uses TRBV4-1 and TRBJ1-2; D remains ambiguous. The V gene's germline CDR1 is MGHRA and CDR2 YSYEKL. The CDR3 has 16 amino acids. The V gene lost 0 bases and the J gene lost 0 bases, with 11 bases spanning the gap. The CDR3 nucleotides are TGCGCCAGCAGCCAAGAACCCCGTAGAGCTAACTATGGCTACACCTTC. It encodes CASSQEPRRANYGYTF.

The J gene is TRBJ2-7, the V gene TRBV7-2; D is possibly TRBD2 (5 bases). V dropped 3 bases and J dropped 3 bases, with 15 bases sitting between them. CDR3 length: 15 amino acids. From germline, CDR1 is SGHTA and CDR2 FQGNSA. CDR3 loop: CASSLVGGGDYEQYF. The DNA of the CDR3 is TGTGCCAGCAGCTTGGTTGGAGGTGGGGACTACGAGCAGTACTTC.

The chain has TRBV5-6 and TRBJ1-3; 7 nucleotides align to TRBD1. V lost 6 bases and J lost 1; bases outside the gene matches: 4. This CDR3 has 14 residues. Germline CDR1 reads SGHDT; CDR2 reads YYEEEE. The CDR3 DNA reads TGTGCCAGCAACGAACAGGGGTCTGGAAACACCATATATTTT. Amino acid sequence: CASNEQGSGNTIYF.

This rearrangement joins TRBV4-3 to TRBJ1-4, with D perhaps TRBD1 (5 bases). The CDR3 is 16 residues long. Germline assignment: CDR1 LGHNA and CDR2 YSLEER. V lost 4 bases to trimming and J lost 3 bases, with 15 bases between them. In DNA form, the CDR3 reads TGCGCCAGCAGCCCCGGCCCGACAGCCTCTAATGAAAAACTGTTTTTT. It yields the protein CASSPGPTASNEKLFF.

The rearrangement uses TRBV7-2 and TRBJ2-3; no clear D gene. Germline CDR1 SGHTA, CDR2 FQGNSA. V lost 4 bases, J lost 4 bases, and 9 bases lay in between. This CDR3 is built from 13 residues. CDR3 amino acids: CASSSQDSDTQYF. The CDR3 DNA reads TGTGCCAGCAGCTCCCAGGATTCAGATACGCAGTATTTT. Looking up the rest from reference TRBV7-2 and TRBJ2-3 gives the full variable domain: GAGVSQSPSNKVTEKGKDVELRCDPISGHTALYWYRQSLGQGLEFLIYFQGNSAPDKSGLPSDRFSAERTGGSVSTLTIQRTQQEDSAVYLCASSSQDSDTQYFGPGTRLTVL.

The chain has TRBV10-3 and TRBJ1-5, with 9 bases aligning to TRBD1. This CDR3 is 16 amino acids long. Germline-derived CDR1 and CDR2 are ENHRY and SYGVKD. With V trimmed by 3 bases and J by 0 bases, 3 bases remained unmatched. The CDR3 DNA reads as TGTGCCATCAGTGACAGGACAGGGGCTAGCAATCAGCCCCAGCATTTT. This gives the protein CAISDRTGASNQPQHF.

This chain uses TRBV7-6 with TRBJ1-1, with D perhaps matching TRBD1 (5 bases). V was shortened by 1 base and J by 0 bases, with 9 bases between the two germline ends. The CDR3 loop spans 15 amino acids. Germline V gene sequence: CDR1 SGHVS, CDR2 FNYEAQ. Written as DNA, the CDR3 is TGTGCCAGCAGCTTAGGGACACATATGAACACTGAAGCTTTCTTT. Residues: CASSLGTHMNTEAFF.

This chain connects TRBV6-5 to TRBJ1-5; 9 nucleotides align to TRBD1. J was trimmed by 5 bases and V by 6 bases; bases with no gene match: 2. Germline V CDR1 and CDR2: MNHEY, SVGAGI. This CDR3 region has 13 residues. CDR3 amino acids: CASRDRGDQPQHF. The DNA for the CDR3 is TGTGCCAGCAGGGACAGGGGTGATCAGCCCCAGCATTTT.

The sample holds a few counts of this clone. This chain joins TRBV19 and TRBJ1-5; D gene uncertain. The ends were cut back, 3 bases at V and 6 bases at J, with 12 bases in the middle. The germline V gene encodes CDR1 LNHDA and CDR2 SQIVND (reference sequence). This CDR3 contains 14 residues. The CDR3 coding sequence is TGTGCCAGTAGTATCCAGGCAGGTGGTCAGCCCCAGCATTTT. Amino acids: CASSIQAGGQPQHF.

This clone was counted once. The chain joins TRBV30 to TRBJ2-3; 12 nucleotides agree with TRBD2. The CDR3 length is 16 residues. Per the germline V gene, CDR1 is GTSNPN and CDR2 is SVGIG (reference sequence). V gave up 5 bases and J gave up 1 base; unmatched junction bases: 7. The CDR3 region is CAWSTGTSGRTDTQYF. In DNA form, the CDR3 reads TGTGCCTGGTCCACCGGGACTAGCGGGCGCACAGATACGCAGTATTTT. Full variable domain (rest looked up from reference TRBV30 and TRBJ2-3): SQTIHQWPATLVQPVGSPLSLECTVEGTSNPNLYWYRQAAGRGLQLLFYSVGIGQISSEVPQNLSASRPQDRQFILSSKKLLLSDSGFYLCAWSTGTSGRTDTQYFGPGTRLTVL.

V usage is TRBV6-5 and J usage is TRBJ2-7; the D gene is possibly TRBD1 (7 bases). This CDR3 comprises 15 residues. Trimming took 6 bases from V and 0 from J, leaving 15 bases between them. The V gene's germline CDR1 is MNHEY and CDR2 SVGAGI. For the CDR3, the DNA is TGTGCCAGCAGCCGGGGGACAGCCTCCTCCTACGAGCAGTACTTC. It is translated as CASSRGTASSYEQYF.

This chain joins TRBV6-5 and TRBJ2-7, with D possibly TRBD2 on 6 matching bases. Trimming shortened V by 7 bases and J by 1 base, and 17 bases separated the two germline ends. The length of the CDR3 is 15 residues. Germline CDR1 MNHEY, CDR2 SVGAGI. The CDR3 here is CASNNPKEGSYEQYF. The DNA for the CDR3 is TGTGCCAGCAATAACCCCAAGGAGGGGTCCTACGAGCAGTACTTC.

The chain has TRBV5-1 and TRBJ2-5; D remains unclear. CDR3 length equals 13 residues. Trimming removed 0 bases at V and 5 bases at J, with 8 bases between. From germline, CDR1 is SGHRS and CDR2 YFSETQ. This CDR3 is CASSLGTEETQYF. For the CDR3, the DNA is TGCGCCAGCAGCTTGGGCACAGAGGAGACCCAGTACTTC.

J is TRBJ1-2 and V is TRBV29-1, with 11 positions matching TRBD1. V lost 4 bases to trimming and J lost 3 bases; unmatched junction nucleotides: 13. Per the germline V gene, CDR1 is SQVTM and CDR2 is ANQGSEA. CDR3 length equals 17 residues. The CDR3 DNA sequence: TGCAGCGTTGCGGACAGGGGGCCAAAGGCACCCTACTATGGCTACACCTTC. Protein sequence: CSVADRGPKAPYYGYTF.

The chain employs TRBV2 and TRBJ1-4; 7 bases align to TRBD1. J lost 5 bases, V lost 3 bases, and 9 bases had no gene match. The CDR3 length is 16 residues. Germline V lookup: CDR1 SNHLY, CDR2 FYNNEI. The CDR3: CASSDGAGTVNEKLFF. CDR3 in DNA: TGTGCCAGCAGTGACGGGGCCGGGACAGTGAATGAAAAACTGTTTTTT.

The chain joins TRBV5-1 to TRBJ1-2, with 7 bases matching TRBD1. This CDR3 contains 15 residues. The J segment lost 4 bases and the V segment lost 5 bases, leaving 11 bases of the junction unmatched. From germline, CDR1 is SGHRS and CDR2 YFSETQ. CDR3: CASRDIKQGLYGYTF. Here the CDR3 DNA reads TGCGCCAGCAGAGATATCAAACAGGGGCTCTATGGCTACACCTTC. Filled out from reference TRBV5-1 and TRBJ1-2, the complete variable domain reads KAGVTQTPRYLIKTRGQQVTLSCSPISGHRSVSWYQQTPGQGLQFLFEYFSETQRNKGNFPGRFSGRQFSNSRSEMNVSTLELGDSALYLCASRDIKQGLYGYTFGSGTRLTVV.

This clone was seen only a few times. This chain uses TRBV18 with TRBJ1-2; 8 bases are a match to TRBD1. Losses at the gene ends were 3 bases for V and 7 bases for J; bases not matched to a gene: 4. The germline V gene has CDR1 KGHSH and CDR2 LQKENI. This CDR3 spans 13 amino acids. The CDR3 here is CASSPSDRAGYTF. The CDR3 bases are TGTGCCAGCTCACCCTCGGACAGGGCTGGCTACACCTTC.

The J gene is TRBJ2-7, the V gene TRBV18, with TRBD1 identical over 11 bases. J was trimmed by 2 bases and V by 3 bases; bases with no gene match: 3. This CDR3 region has 15 residues. The germline CDR1 and CDR2 sequences are KGHSH and LQKENI. The CDR3 here is CASSPRDRGTYEQYF. The CDR3 bases are TGTGCCAGCTCACCTAGGGACAGGGGGACCTACGAGCAGTACTTC. Filled out from reference TRBV18 and TRBJ2-7, the complete variable domain reads NAGVMQNPRHLVRRRGQEARLRCSPMKGHSHVYWYRQLPEEGLKFMVYLQKENIIDESGMPKERFSAEFPKEGPSILRIQQVVRGDSAAYFCASSPRDRGTYEQYFGPGTRLTVT.

CDR3 sequence reads: CASSLIGGLELFF. The CDR3 DNA reads as TGTGCCAGCAGCTTAATTGGAGGGTTGGAGCTGTTTTTT. The chain couples TRBV7-2 to TRBJ2-2, with D perhaps TRBD2 (6 bases). V gave up 2 bases and J gave up 10 bases, with 11 bases separating them. This CDR3 is 13 amino acids long. CDR1 and CDR2 (germline): SGHTA, FQGNSA.

The gene calls are TRBV29-1 and TRBJ2-3, with TRBD2 matching 8 bases. The CDR3 spans 13 residues. Germline assignment: CDR1 SQVTM and CDR2 ANQGSEA. The CDR3 loop reads CTADSGGTDTQYF. CDR3 nucleotides: TGCACCGCTGATAGCGGGGGCACAGATACGCAGTATTTT.

This chain links TRBV19 with TRBJ2-7; D is undetermined. CDR3 length: 11 residues. Germline V gives CDR1 LNHDA, CDR2 SQIVND (reference sequence). V was pared by 6 bases and J by 5 bases, with 8 bases between. Here the CDR3 DNA reads TGTGCCAGTAGATCCGGAGACGAGCAGTACTTC. This codes for CASRSGDEQYF.

The chain employs TRBV4-2 and TRBJ2-5; the D gene is possibly TRBD2 (5 bases). This CDR3 comprises 14 residues. Per the germline V gene, CDR1 is LGHNA and CDR2 is YNFKEQ. The V gene lost 4 bases and the J gene lost 5 bases, with 14 bases spanning the gap. CDR3 residues: CASSLRLRVETQYF. As DNA, the CDR3 is TGTGCCAGCAGCCTCCGACTGCGGGTCGAGACCCAGTACTTC.

V gene TRBV5-6 combines with J gene TRBJ1-5; 10 positions match TRBD1. Germline values: CDR1 SGHDT, CDR2 YYEEEE. This CDR3 contains 14 residues. The V and J ends lost 3 bases and 6 bases, in that order; junction bases with no gene match: 3. The CDR3 DNA is TGTGCCAGCAGCTGGGGACAGGGGACTCAGCCCCAGCATTTT. The encoded protein is CASSWGQGTQPQHF.

The DNA for the CDR3 is TGTGCCAGCAGTTACGTCGGGACAGGGGGCTCGGAGCAGTACTTC. Translation gives CASSYVGTGGSEQYF. The chain recombines TRBV6-2 or TRBV6-3 with TRBJ2-7; 12 nucleotides align to TRBD1. Germline V gene sequence: CDR1 MNHEY, CDR2 SVGEGT. Trimming removed 2 bases from V and 7 bases from J; junction bases left unmatched: 6. The CDR3 is 15 residues long.

The chain links TRBV7-9 to TRBJ1-4, with a tentative D call TRBD1 (6 bases). CDR1 SEHNR and CDR2 FQNEAQ come from the germline V gene (reference sequence). The CDR3 extends over 13 amino acids. V was trimmed by 5 bases and J by 8 bases, leaving 12 bases between them. CDR3: CASSDPGHEKLFF. The CDR3 DNA is TGTGCCAGCAGCGATCCGGGACACGAAAAACTGTTTTTT.

J is TRBJ2-4 and V is TRBV6-2 or TRBV6-3; D possibly corresponds to TRBD1 (5 bases). The V end lost 0 bases, the J end lost 0 bases, and 9 bases lay between the germline ends. The germline gives CDR1 MNHEY, CDR2 SVGEGT. CDR3 size: 16 residues. CDR3 in amino acids: CASSYSTELAKNIQYF. Here the CDR3 DNA reads TGTGCCAGCAGTTACTCGACAGAGCTAGCCAAAAACATTCAGTACTTC.

J is TRBJ2-1 and V is TRBV6-5, with TRBD2 matching 9 bases. Germline V gene sequence: CDR1 MNHEY, CDR2 SVGAGI. The CDR3 runs 15 residues. Trimming took 5 bases from V and 5 from J; bases not matched to a gene: 7. The CDR3 bases are TGTGCCAGCAGTCCCACTAGCGGGTCCCACAATGAGCAGTTCTTC. Residues: CASSPTSGSHNEQFF.

The rearrangement links TRBV6-1 to TRBJ2-7; no reliable D call. The CDR3 covers 13 residues. V shed 1 base and J shed 9 bases, with 13 bases lying between them. Per germline, CDR1 MNHNS and CDR2 SASEGT. The chain's CDR3 is CASSEDWFVGQYF. The CDR3 DNA is TGTGCCAGCAGTGAAGACTGGTTTGTTGGGCAGTACTTC.

The chain carries TRBV12-3 or TRBV12-4 and TRBJ2-3; no clear D gene. Between the trimmed V and J ends, which lost 3 bases and 7 bases, there was a span of 5 bases. The CDR3 is made up of 11 amino acids. The CDR3 bases are TGTGCCAGCAGTTTGCAGTATACGCAGTATTTT. It specifies CASSLQYTQYF.

The V gene is TRBV5-6, the J gene TRBJ1-1; 7 bases are shared with TRBD1. The CDR3 has 12 residues. The V and J ends lost 3 bases and 8 bases, in that order; junction bases with no gene match: 4. Looked up from germline, CDR1 is SGHDT and CDR2 is YYEEEE. CDR3 DNA: TGTGCCAGCAGCTCCTGGGACAGCGAAGCTTTCTTT. It encodes CASSSWDSEAFF.

This clone was found once. The chain combines TRBV6-6 with TRBJ2-3; 7 bases agree with TRBD2. Losses at the gene ends were 2 bases for V and 3 bases for J; bases not matched to a gene: 5. CDR1 MNHNY and CDR2 SVGAGI come from the germline V gene (reference sequence). The CDR3 sequence is 15 residues long. CDR3: CASSYSGEGTDTQYF. Here the CDR3 DNA reads TGTGCCAGCAGTTACAGCGGGGAAGGGACAGATACGCAGTATTTT.